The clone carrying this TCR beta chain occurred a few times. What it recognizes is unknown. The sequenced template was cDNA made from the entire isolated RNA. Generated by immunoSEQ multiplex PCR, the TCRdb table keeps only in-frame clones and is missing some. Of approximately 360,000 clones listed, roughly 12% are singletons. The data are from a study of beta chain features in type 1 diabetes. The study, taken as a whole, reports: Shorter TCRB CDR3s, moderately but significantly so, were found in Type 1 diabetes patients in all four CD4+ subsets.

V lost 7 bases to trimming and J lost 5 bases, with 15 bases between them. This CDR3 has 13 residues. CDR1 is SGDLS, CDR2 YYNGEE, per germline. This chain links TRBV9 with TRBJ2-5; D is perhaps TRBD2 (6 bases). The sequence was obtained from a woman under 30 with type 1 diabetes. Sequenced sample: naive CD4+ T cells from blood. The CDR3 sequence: CASEDPAGETQYF. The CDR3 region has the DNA TGTGCCAGCGAGGACCCCGCGGGGGAGACCCAGTACTTC.